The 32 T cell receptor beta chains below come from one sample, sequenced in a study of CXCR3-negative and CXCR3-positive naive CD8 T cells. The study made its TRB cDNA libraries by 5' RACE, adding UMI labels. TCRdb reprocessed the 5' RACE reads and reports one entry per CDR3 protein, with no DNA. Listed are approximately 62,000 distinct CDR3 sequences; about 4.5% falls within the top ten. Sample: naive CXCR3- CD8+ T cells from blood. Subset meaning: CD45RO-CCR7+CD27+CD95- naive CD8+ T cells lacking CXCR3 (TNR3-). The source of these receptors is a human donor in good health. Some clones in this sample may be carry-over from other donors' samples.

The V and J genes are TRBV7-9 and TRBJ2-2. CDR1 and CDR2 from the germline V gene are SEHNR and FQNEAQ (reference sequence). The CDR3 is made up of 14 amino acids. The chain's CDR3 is CASSLGRHTGELFF.

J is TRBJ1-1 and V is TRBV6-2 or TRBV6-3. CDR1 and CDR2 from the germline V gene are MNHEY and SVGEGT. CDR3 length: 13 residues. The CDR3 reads CASSYSQATEAFF.

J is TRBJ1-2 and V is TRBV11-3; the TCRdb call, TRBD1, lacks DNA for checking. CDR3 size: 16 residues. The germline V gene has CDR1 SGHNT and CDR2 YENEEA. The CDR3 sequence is CASSLETGTGWHGYTF.

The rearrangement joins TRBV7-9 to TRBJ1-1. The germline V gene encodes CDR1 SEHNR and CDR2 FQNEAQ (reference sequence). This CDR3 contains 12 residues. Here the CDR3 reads CASSLYSTEAFF.

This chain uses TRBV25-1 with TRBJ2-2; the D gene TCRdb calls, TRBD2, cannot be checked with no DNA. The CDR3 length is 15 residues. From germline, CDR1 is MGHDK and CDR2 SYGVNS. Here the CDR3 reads CASSEFRGGTGELFF. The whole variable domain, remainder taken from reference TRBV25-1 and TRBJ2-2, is EADIYQTPRYLVIGTGKKITLECSQTMGHDKMYWYQQDPGMELHLIHYSYGVNSTEKGDLSSESTVSRIRTEHFPLTLESARPSHTSQYLCASSEFRGGTGELFFGEGSRLTVL.

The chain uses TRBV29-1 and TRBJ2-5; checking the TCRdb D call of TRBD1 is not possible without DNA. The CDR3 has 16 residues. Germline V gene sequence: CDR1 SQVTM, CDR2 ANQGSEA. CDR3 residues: CSVRLIPGQVQETQYF.

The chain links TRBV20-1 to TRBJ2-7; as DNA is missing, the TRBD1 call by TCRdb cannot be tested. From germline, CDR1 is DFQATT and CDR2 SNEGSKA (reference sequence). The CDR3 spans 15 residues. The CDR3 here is CSARDLAGDRDEQYF.

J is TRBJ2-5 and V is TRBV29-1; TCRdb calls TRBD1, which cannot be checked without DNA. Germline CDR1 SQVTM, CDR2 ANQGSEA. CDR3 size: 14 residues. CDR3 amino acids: CSVDGQGPQETQYF.

The CDR3: CAWSGEVFSEQYF. The rearrangement joins TRBV30 to TRBJ2-7. Germline values: CDR1 GTSNPN, CDR2 SVGIG (reference sequence). The CDR3 consists of 13 residues.

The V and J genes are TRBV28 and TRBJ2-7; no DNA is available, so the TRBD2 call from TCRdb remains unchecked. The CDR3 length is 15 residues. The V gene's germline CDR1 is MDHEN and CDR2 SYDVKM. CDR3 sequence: CASSLESRGRHEQYF.

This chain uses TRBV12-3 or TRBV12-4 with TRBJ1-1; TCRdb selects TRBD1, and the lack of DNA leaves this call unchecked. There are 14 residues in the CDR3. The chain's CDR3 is CASSQDPGVPEAFF.

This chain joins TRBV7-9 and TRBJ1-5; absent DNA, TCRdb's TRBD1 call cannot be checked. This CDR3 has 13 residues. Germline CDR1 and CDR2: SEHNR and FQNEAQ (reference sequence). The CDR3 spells CASSTDRGQPQHF.

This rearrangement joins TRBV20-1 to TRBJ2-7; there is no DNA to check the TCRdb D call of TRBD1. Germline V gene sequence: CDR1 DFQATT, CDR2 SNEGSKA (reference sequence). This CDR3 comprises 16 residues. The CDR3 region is CSADHSGTGGSYEQYF.

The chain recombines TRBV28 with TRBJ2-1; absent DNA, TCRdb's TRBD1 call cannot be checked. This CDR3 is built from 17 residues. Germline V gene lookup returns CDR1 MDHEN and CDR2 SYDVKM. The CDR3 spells CASSLTVHRGNKNEQFF.

CDR3 in amino acids: CASSYYQGSPYNEQFF. The chain couples TRBV6-2 or TRBV6-3 to TRBJ2-1; the D gene TCRdb calls, TRBD1, cannot be checked with no DNA. The CDR3 extends over 16 amino acids. CDR1 and CDR2 from the germline V gene are MNHEY and SVGEGT.

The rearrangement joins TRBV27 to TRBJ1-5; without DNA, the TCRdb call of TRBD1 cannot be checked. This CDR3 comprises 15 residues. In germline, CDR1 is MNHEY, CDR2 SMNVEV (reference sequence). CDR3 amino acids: CATSSGEHSNQPQHF.

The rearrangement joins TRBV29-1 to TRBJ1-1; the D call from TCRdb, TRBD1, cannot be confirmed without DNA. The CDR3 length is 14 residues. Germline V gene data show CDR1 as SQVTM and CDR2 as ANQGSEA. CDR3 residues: CSVGTPGAATEAFF.

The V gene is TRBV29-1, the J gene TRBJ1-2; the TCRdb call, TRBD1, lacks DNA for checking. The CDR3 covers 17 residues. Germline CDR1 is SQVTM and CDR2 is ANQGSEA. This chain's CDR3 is CSVELVWVDSGKSGYTF. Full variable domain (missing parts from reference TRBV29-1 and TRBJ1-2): SAVISQKPSRDICQRGTSLTIQCQVDSQVTMMFWYRQQPGQSLTLIATANQGSEATYESGFVIDKFPISRPNLTFSTLTVSNMSPEDSSIYLCSVELVWVDSGKSGYTFGSGTRLTVV.

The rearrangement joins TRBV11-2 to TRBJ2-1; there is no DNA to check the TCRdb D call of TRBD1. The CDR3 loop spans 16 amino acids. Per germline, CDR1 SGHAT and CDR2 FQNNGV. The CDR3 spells CASKGGGTSSYNEQFF. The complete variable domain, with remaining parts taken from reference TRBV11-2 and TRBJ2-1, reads EAGVAQSPRYKIIEKRQSVAFWCNPISGHATLYWYQQILGQGPKLLIQFQNNGVVDDSQLPKDRFSAERLKGVDSTLKIQPAKLEDSAVYLCASKGGGTSSYNEQFFGPGTRLTVL.

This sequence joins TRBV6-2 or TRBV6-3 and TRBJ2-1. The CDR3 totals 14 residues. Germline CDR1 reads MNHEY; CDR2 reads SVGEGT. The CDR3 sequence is CASSYSILRGEQFF.

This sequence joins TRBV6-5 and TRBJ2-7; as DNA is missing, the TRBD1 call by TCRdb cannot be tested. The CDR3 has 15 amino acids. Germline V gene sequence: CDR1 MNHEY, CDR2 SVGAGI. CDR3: CASREAPGGNYEQYF.

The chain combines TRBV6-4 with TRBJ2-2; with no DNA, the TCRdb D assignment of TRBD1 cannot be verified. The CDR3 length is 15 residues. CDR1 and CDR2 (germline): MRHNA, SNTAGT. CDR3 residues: CASSLSQGDTGELFF.

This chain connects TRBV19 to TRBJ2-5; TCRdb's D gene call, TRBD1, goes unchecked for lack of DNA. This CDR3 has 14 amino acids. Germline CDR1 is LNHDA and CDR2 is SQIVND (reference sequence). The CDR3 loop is CASSNVGGQETQYF.

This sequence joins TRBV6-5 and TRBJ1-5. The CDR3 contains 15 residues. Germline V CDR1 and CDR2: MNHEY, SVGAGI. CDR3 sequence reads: CASSRAGGSNQPQHF.

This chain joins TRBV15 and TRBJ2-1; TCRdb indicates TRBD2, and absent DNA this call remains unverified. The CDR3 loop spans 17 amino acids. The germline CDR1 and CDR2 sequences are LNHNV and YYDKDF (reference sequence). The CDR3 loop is CATSREGLAGSYNEQFF.

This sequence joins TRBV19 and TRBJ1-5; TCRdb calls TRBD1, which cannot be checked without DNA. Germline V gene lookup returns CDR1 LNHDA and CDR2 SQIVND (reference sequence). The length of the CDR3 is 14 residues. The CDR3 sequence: CASSTGGADQPQHF.

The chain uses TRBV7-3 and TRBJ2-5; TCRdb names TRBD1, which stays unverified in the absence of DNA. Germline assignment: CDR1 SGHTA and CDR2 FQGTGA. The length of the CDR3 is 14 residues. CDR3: CASSYGGGLETQYF.

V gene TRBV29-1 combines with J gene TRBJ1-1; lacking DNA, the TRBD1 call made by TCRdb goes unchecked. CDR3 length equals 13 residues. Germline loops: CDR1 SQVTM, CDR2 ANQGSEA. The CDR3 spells CSVEGTGNTEAFF.

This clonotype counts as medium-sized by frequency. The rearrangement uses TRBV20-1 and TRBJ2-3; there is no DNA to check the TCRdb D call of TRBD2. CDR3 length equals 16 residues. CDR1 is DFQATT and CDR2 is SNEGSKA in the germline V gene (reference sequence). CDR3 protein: CSAIPLAGGPTDTQYF.

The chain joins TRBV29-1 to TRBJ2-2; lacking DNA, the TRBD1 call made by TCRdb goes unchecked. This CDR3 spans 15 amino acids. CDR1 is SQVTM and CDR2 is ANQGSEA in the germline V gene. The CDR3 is CSVPAPAISTGELFF.

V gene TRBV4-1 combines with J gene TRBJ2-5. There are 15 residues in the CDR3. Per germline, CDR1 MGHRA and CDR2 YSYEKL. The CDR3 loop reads CASSQVVSLGETQYF.

CDR3 region: CASSRTVYISYEQYF. This chain joins TRBV21-1 and TRBJ2-7; TCRdb outputs TRBD2, but without DNA this stays unchecked. TRBV21-1 is described as a pseudogene. This CDR3 has 15 amino acids.